Listed here is a single T cell receptor (beta chain). Its matching antigen is unknown. The entry originates in a study of cytomegalovirus exposure and HLA in healthy donors. Regarding the study as a whole: Later on, a genetic analysis was performed. It linked a missense variant in DCLRE1C with V- and J-gene trimming of TCR beta. There were several of the most significant clusters that appeared linked to common viral pathogens in a later analysis. For most subjects, TCR beta sequences were reported to predict HLA-A and HLA-B alleles with accuracy.

From germline, CDR1 is SGHNT and CDR2 YYREEE (reference sequence). The CDR3 loop spans 13 amino acids. Deletions cut 0 bases from V and 4 bases from J, with 7 bases between. The PCR had 60 Vbeta and 13 Jbeta primers. Original handling: Roughly 11 million of the roughly 80 million unique TCR beta chains counted in a later analysis were shared. Assay used: immunoSEQ multiplex PCR; TCRdb lists only in-frame clones, some missing. V and J calls and clone size are copied from that table; D and trimming were computed from the DNA. The data hold roughly 170,000 clones, with more than 80% observed a single time.

The chain uses TRBV5-4 and TRBJ2-5, with D tentatively TRBD1 (5 bases). The receptor comes from a man younger than 30 in good health and CMV-seronegative. Source material: PBMCs. CDR3 sequence: CASSLGQRETQYF. Here the CDR3 DNA reads TGTGCCAGCAGCTTGGGACAGCGAGAGACCCAGTACTTC.